Sequencing of this T cell receptor beta chain was carried out in a study of T cells after yellow fever vaccination. Ten or more counts support this clonotype. Making TCR cDNA involved 5'RACE template switching, which added UMIs and a universal primer site. TCRdb re-analysed the 5' RACE reads in MiXCR, keeping a single row per CDR3 protein. The repertoire includes a few hundred thousand distinct CDR3 sequences, about 5.2% of them detected once, and roughly 3.3% sits in the top ten. CDR1 is DFQATT, CDR2 SNEGSKA, per germline (reference sequence). V was shortened by 3 bases and J by 2 bases, with 11 bases between the two germline ends. The CDR3 runs 14 residues.

The clonotype originates from a man in his late teens or twenties who received the YFV17D yellow fever vaccine. This chain uses TRBV20-1 with TRBJ2-4; D gene uncertain. Specimen: CD4+ T cells sorted from PBMCs, collected on the day of the yellow fever booster vaccination. In DNA form, the CDR3 reads TGCAGTGCTAGTTGGATGAGAACCAAAAACATTCAGTACTTC. Its protein is CSASWMRTKNIQYF.